The sample holds one count of the clone carrying this T cell receptor beta chain. Profiled with immunoSEQ multiplex PCR; TCRdb holds only in-frame clones, not every one. The sample yields about 79,000 clones, around 89% seen once. The data were taken from a study of blood T cell repertoires in COVID-19. Study overall: Sites in the United States, Italy and Spain provided acute and convalescent COVID-19 samples. PBMCs, B-cell-depleted T cells, or T cells provided the cDNA or gDNA that made up the material.

V was trimmed by 4 bases and J by 4 bases, leaving 16 bases between them. The CDR3 runs 14 residues. Per germline, CDR1 GTSNPN and CDR2 SVGIG (reference sequence). Input material: peripheral blood. This TCR was sampled from a man between 65 and 79 years old with active or convalescent COVID-19. V and J are TRBV30 and TRBJ1-2; maybe TRBD1 (5 bases). This CDR3 reads CAWTRKTEFYGYTF. CDR3 coding DNA: TGTGCCTGGACACGAAAGACAGAATTCTATGGCTACACCTTC.